These 4 T cell receptor beta chains were sequenced from one sample in a study of control samples from healthy donors and cancer patients. Some clones are missing from TCRdb's copy, which holds only in-frame ones; the method was immunoSEQ multiplex PCR. The sample carries about 150,000 clones, about 91% recorded once. Sequenced input: blood. The receptors derive from a man aged 18 to 29 in good health.

The chain joins TRBV6-2 or TRBV6-3 to TRBJ1-4; 10 nucleotides match TRBD1. Trimming took 0 bases from V and 5 from J; bases not matched to a gene: 6. Germline lookup yields CDR1 MNHEY and CDR2 SVGEGT. This CDR3 has 17 amino acids. CDR3 protein: CASSYSWTGGRNEKLFF. DNA of the CDR3: TGTGCCAGCAGTTACTCGTGGACAGGGGGTCGGAATGAAAAACTGTTTTTT.

This chain connects TRBV12-3 or TRBV12-4 to TRBJ1-2; TRBD1 might be the D (6 bases). The CDR3 is 13 residues long. The V end lost 6 bases, the J end lost 4 bases, and 12 bases lay between the germline ends. In nucleotides, the CDR3 is TGTGCCAGCAGGGAGGACAGTACCTATGGCTACACCTTC. It yields the protein CASREDSTYGYTF.

J is TRBJ2-2 and V is TRBV7-6, with 7 positions matching TRBD1. Germline V gene data show CDR1 as SGHVS and CDR2 as FNYEAQ. The CDR3 extends over 15 amino acids. V lost 4 bases to trimming and J lost 0 bases; unmatched junction nucleotides: 2. CDR3 amino acids: CASSYGTANTGELFF. The CDR3 coding sequence is TGTGCCAGCAGCTACGGGACAGCGAACACCGGGGAGCTGTTTTTT. The full variable domain, its missing parts supplied by reference TRBV7-6 and TRBJ2-2, is GAGVSQSPRYKVTKRGQDVALRCDPISGHVSLYWYRQALGQGPEFLTYFNYEAQQDKSGLPNDRFSAERPEGSISTLTIQRTEQRDSAMYRCASSYGTANTGELFFGEGSRLTVL.

This chain links TRBV9 with TRBJ2-2, with a tentative D call TRBD2 (5 bases). V gave up 3 bases and J gave up 0 bases, with 12 bases separating them. Germline V gives CDR1 SGDLS, CDR2 YYNGEE. The CDR3 has 16 amino acids. The DNA of the CDR3 is TGTGCCAGCAGCGCCTCTGGACTGCCGAACACCGGGGAGCTGTTTTTT. It yields the protein CASSASGLPNTGELFF.